The present entry profiles one T cell receptor (beta chain) with its context. The sample is drawn from a study of blood T cell repertoires in COVID-19. Study as a whole: Donors in the United States, Italy and Spain gave samples during acute or convalescent COVID-19. The cDNA or gDNA used as material had been derived from T cells, B-cell-depleted T cells, or PBMCs.

Original processing methods: Cell counts per sample came from amplifying reference gene primers. Assay used: immunoSEQ multiplex PCR; TCRdb lists only in-frame clones, some missing. V, J and clone size are taken as reported in that table, and D and trimming were inferred from the DNA itself. Here the sample spans tens of thousands of clones, roughly 85% being singletons. The sample taken for sequencing was peripheral blood. This sequence was found in a human donor in a cohort sampled during active COVID-19.

The CDR3 DNA sequence: TGTGCCAGCAGTTCCCCAGGGTCGGTGGTGAACTATGGCTACACCTTC. It is translated as CASSSPGSVVNYGYTF. The chain has TRBV6-6 and TRBJ1-2, with a weak D call TRBD1 (5 bases). Germline assignment: CDR1 MNHNY and CDR2 SVGAGI (reference sequence). The CDR3 extends over 16 amino acids. Deletions cut 4 bases from V and 2 bases from J, with 17 bases between.